Listed here are 3 T cell receptor beta chains from one sample, sequenced in a study of blood T cell repertoires in COVID-19. Sequenced by immunoSEQ multiplex PCR; TCRdb stores in-frame clones only, minus some. The data hold some 52,000 clones, with 65% to 90% observed a single time. The source material was peripheral blood. The receptors originated from a human donor in a cohort sampled during active COVID-19.

This clone was counted only a few times. The genes are TRBV9 and TRBJ2-2; D possibly corresponds to TRBD1 (5 bases). Looked up from germline, CDR1 is SGDLS and CDR2 is YYNGEE. The length of the CDR3 is 14 residues. Between the trimmed V and J ends, which lost 6 bases and 2 bases, there was a span of 11 bases. The CDR3 nucleotides read TGTGCCAGCACAGGGCGAGTCAACACCGGGGAGCTGTTTTTT. It codes for CASTGRVNTGELFF.

The chain employs TRBV27 and TRBJ2-7, with D possibly being TRBD1 (6 bases). Germline values: CDR1 MNHEY, CDR2 SMNVEV (reference sequence). The germline V and J ends were trimmed by 4 bases and 3 bases, with 10 bases remaining between them. CDR3 length equals 13 residues. CDR3 in amino acids: CASSYRVRYEQYF. The DNA of the CDR3 is TGTGCCAGCAGTTACAGGGTTCGCTACGAGCAGTACTTC.

The chain links TRBV12-2 to TRBJ2-1; the table's D call of TRBD2 was not tested on the DNA. TRBV12-2 is termed a pseudogene. CDR3 length: 12 amino acids. The CDR3: CASRLEETSGFF. The CDR3 nucleotides read TGTGCAAGTCGCTTAGAGGAGACTAGCGGATTCTTC.